The sequence of this TCR beta chain was determined in a study of T cell responses to AZD1222 COVID-19 vaccine. Notes on the study in general: Vaccine-associated CD4 TCRs ranged over spike, dominating at 160-218 and 743-854.

The method was immunoSEQ multiplex PCR; TCRdb's version includes in-frame clones alone and lacks a portion of them. The table includes approximately 160,000 clones, 85% to 95% detected once. Regarding this clone: Its antigen is currently unknown.

Germline V CDR1 and CDR2: LGHNA, YNFKEQ. This CDR3 has 15 amino acids. Trimming cost V 4 bases and J 5 bases, with 17 bases left between them. V and J are TRBV4-2 and TRBJ1-1; D not resolved. The TCR comes from an adult in good health. This sample comprised peripheral blood, obtained on day 0 of AZD1222 vaccination. DNA of the CDR3: TGTGCCAGCAGCCGAGACCCGGGTCCTGGGACTGAAGCTTTCTTT. Translated: CASSRDPGPGTEAFF.